The TCR beta chain described here comes from a study of neurological immune-mediated disorders. Study as a whole: Multiple sclerosis patients numbered about 35, of whom approximately 31 were relapsing-remitting and 3 secondary progressive.

The authors produced cDNA by 5'RACE using 10-nucleotide random UMIs. Each CDR3 protein is one row after TCRdb ran MiXCR on the 5' RACE reads. Found here are about 74,000 distinct CDR3 sequences, around 5% of them singletons; the top ten hold around 7.2%. Whole-study results and caveats: Phylogenetic grouping assigned the repertoires of 18 of 34 multiple sclerosis patients to a single cluster of related CDR3 sequences. This cluster may be a repertoire-level signature.

This clonotype was seen repeatedly, ten times or more. Its matching antigen is unknown. An end of the junction differs from the germline gene, which may be a read error. Germline CDR1 KGHDR, CDR2 SFDVKD. This CDR3 comprises 14 residues. The chain joins TRBV24-1 to TRBJ1-5, with D perhaps TRBD1 (6 bases). This clonotype originated in a man between 18 and 29 years old with multiple sclerosis. Material for sequencing was PBMCs. CDR3 bases: TGTGCCACCAGTGATTCACCGGACAGACAGCCCCAGAATTTT. As protein: CATSDSPDRQPQNF.